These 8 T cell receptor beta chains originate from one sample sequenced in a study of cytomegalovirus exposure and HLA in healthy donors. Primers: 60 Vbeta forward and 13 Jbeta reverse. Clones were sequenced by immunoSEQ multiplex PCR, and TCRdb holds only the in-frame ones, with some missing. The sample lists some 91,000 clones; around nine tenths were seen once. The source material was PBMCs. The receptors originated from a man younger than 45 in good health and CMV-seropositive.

CDR3 sequence: CASSRGTSQKPFF. The CDR3 nucleotides read TGTGCCAGCAGCCGCGGGACTAGCCAAAAGCCGTTCTTC. This rearrangement joins TRBV7-9 to TRBJ2-1, with 9 bases identical to TRBD2. From germline, CDR1 is SEHNR and CDR2 FQNEAQ (reference sequence). This CDR3 has 13 residues. Trimming removed 5 bases from V and 15 bases from J; junction bases left unmatched: 11.

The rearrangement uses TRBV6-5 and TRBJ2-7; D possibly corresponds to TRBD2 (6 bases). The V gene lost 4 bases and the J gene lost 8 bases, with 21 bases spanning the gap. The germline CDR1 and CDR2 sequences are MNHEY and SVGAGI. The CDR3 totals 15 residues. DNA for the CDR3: TGTGCCAGCAGTTCGGGACTCCTCAACGTAGGTCAGCAGTACTTC. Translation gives CASSSGLLNVGQQYF.

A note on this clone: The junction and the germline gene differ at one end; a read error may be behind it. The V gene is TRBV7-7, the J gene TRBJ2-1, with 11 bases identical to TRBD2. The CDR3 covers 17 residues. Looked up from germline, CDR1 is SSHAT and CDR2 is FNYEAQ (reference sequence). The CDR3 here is CASSLCVSGRECWEQFF. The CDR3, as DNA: TGTGCTAGCAGCTTATGCGTTAGCGGGAGGGAGTGTTGGGAGCAGTTCTTC.

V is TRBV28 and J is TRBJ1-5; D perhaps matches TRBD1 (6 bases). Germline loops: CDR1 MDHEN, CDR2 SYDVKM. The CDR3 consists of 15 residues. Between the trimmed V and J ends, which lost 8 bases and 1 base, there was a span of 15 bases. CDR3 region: CASWAGARSNQPQHF. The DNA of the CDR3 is TGTGCCAGCTGGGCGGGGGCGAGGAGCAATCAGCCCCAGCATTTT. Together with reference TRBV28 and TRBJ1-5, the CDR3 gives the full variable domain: DVKVTQSSRYLVKRTGEKVFLECVQDMDHENMFWYRQDPGLGLRLIYFSYDVKMKEKGDIPEGYSVSREKKERFSLILESASTNQTSMYLCASWAGARSNQPQHFGDGTRLSIL.

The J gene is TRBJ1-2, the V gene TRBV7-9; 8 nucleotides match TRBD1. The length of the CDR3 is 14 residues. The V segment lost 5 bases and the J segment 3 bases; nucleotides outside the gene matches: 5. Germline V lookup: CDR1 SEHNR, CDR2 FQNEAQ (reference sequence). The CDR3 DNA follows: TGTGCCAGCAGCCCGGACAGGGCGCACTATGGCTACACCTTC. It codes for CASSPDRAHYGYTF.

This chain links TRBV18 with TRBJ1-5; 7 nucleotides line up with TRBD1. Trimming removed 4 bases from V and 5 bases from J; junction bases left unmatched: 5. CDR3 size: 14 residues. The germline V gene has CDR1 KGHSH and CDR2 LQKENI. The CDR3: CASSLGQRDQPQHF. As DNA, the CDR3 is TGTGCCAGCTCACTGGGACAGAGAGATCAGCCCCAGCATTTT.

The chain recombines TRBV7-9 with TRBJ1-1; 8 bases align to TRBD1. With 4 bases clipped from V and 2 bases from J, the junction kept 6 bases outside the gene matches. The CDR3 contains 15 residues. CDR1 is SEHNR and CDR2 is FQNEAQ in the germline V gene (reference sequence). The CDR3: CASSSQGASNTEAFF. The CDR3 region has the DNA TGTGCCAGCAGCTCTCAGGGGGCTAGTAACACTGAAGCTTTCTTT.

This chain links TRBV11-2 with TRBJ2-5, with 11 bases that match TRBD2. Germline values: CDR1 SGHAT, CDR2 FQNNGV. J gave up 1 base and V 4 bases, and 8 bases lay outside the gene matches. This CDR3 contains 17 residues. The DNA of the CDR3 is TGTGCCAGCAGCTGGGGGGGGACTAGCGGATTCCAAGAGACCCAGTACTTC. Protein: CASSWGGTSGFQETQYF.